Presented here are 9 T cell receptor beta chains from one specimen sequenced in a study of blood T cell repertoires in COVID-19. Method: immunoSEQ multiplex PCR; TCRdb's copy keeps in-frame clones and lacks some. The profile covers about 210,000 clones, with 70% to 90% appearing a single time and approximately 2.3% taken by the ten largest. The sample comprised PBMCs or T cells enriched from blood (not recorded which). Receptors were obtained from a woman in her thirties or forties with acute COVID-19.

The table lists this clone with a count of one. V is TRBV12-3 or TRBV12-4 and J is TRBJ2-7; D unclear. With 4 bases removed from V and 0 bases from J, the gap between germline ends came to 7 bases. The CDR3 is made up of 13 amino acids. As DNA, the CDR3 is TGTGCCAGCAGTTATCTCGGCTCCTACGAGCAGTACGTC. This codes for CASSYLGSYEQYV.

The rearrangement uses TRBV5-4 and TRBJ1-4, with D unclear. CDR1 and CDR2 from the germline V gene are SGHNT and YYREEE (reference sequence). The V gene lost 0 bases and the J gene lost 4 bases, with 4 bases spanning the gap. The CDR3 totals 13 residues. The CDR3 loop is CASSLAGNEKLFF. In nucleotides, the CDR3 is TGTGCCAGCAGCTTGGCCGGTAATGAAAAACTGTTTTTT.

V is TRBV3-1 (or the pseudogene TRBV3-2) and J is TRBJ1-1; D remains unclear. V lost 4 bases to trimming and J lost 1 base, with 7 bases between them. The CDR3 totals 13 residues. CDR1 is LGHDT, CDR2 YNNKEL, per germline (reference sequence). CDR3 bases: TGTGCCAGCAGCCCCCGTAGGAACACTGAAGCTTTCTTT. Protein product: CASSPRRNTEAFF.

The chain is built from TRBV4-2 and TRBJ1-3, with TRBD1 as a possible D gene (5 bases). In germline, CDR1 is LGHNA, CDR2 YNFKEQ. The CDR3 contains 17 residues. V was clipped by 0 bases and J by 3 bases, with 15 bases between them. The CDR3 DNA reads TGTGCCAGCAGCCAAGATCTGGTTAGCCAGGGTGGAAACACCATATATTTT. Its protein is CASSQDLVSQGGNTIYF.

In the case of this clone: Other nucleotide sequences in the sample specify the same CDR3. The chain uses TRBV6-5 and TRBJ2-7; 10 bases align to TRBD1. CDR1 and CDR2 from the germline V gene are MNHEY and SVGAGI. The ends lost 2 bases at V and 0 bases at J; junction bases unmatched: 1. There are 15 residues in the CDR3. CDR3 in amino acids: CASSYRDRGSYEQYF. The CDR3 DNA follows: TGTGCCAGCAGTTACCGGGACAGGGGCTCCTACGAGCAGTACTTC.

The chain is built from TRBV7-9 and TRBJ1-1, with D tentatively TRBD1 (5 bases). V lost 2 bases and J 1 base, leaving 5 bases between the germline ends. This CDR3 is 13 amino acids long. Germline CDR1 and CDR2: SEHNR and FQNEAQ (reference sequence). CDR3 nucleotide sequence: TGTGCCAGCAGCTTAAGGGGGAACACTGAAGCTTTCTTT. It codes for CASSLRGNTEAFF. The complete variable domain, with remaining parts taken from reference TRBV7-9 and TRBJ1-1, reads DTGVSQNPRHKITKRGQNVTFRCDPISEHNRLYWYRQTLGQGPEFLTYFQNEAQLEKSRLLSDRFSAERPKGSFSTLEIQRTEQGDSAMYLCASSLRGNTEAFFGQGTRLTVV.

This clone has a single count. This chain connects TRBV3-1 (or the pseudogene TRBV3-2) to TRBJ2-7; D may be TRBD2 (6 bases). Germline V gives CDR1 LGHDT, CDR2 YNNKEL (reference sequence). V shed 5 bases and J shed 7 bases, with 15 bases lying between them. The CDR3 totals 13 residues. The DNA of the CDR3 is TGTGCCAGCAGCGACATCGGAGGGGTTGAGCAGTACTTC. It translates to CASSDIGGVEQYF.

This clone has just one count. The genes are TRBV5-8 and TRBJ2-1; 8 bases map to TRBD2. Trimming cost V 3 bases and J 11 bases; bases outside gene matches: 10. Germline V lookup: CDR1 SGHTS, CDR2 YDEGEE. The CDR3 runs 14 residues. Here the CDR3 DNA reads TGTGCCAGCAGCTCCCCCGCTGATAGCGGGAAGCAGTTCTTC. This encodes CASSSPADSGKQFF.

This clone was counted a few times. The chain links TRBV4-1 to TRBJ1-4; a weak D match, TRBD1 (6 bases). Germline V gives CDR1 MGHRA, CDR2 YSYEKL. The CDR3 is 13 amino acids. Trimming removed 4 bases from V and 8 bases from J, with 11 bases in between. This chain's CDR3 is CASSLIQGEKLFF. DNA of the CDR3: TGCGCCAGCAGCCTTATACAGGGAGAAAAACTGTTTTTT.